This is a list of T cell receptor beta chains from one sample in a study of shared clonotypes between healthy human individuals. Only in-frame clones appear in the TCRdb table, and some are missing; sequencing was by immunoSEQ multiplex PCR. The repertoire consists of over 2 million clones, with roughly 95% occurring once and the leading ten covering more than 0.1%. Material for sequencing was naive CD4+ T cells sorted from blood. Receptor source: a man between 18 and 35 years old in good health. Each CDR3 is given with its conserved first and last residue. Each record gives: CDR3 protein, CDR3 DNA, clone size, J gene, V gene, D gene. A D gene is named only where the DNA matches it firmly. Expanded clones get a size class; other rows say once, few or many, or leave the size out.

CASSKAGFYEQYF | TGTGCCAGTAGTAAGGCAGGGTTCTACGAGCAGTACTTC | once | TRBJ2-7 | TRBV19 | NA
CSVPGLAGGPGNEQFF | TGCAGCGTCCCGGGACTAGCGGGAGGGCCGGGTAATGAGCAGTTCTTC | NA | TRBJ2-1 | TRBV29-1 | TRBD2
CASSRTSGDYEQYF | TGTGCCAGTAGCCGGACTAGCGGAGACTACGAGCAGTACTTC | NA | TRBJ2-7 | TRBV19 | TRBD2
CASSDGTGWNTEAFF | TGTGCCAGCAGCGACGGGACAGGGTGGAACACTGAAGCTTTCTTT | NA | TRBJ1-1 | TRBV6-5 | TRBD1
CASTQAPSTDTQYF | TGCGCCAGTACACAGGCCCCTAGCACAGATACGCAGTATTTT | NA | TRBJ2-3 | TRBV5-1 | NA
CAWTRRGPEQFF | TGTGCCTGGACGAGGCGCGGCCCAGAGCAGTTCTTC | NA | TRBJ2-1 | TRBV30 | NA
CASRGTGRNYNEQFF | TGTGCCAGCAGAGGGACAGGGAGGAACTACAATGAGCAGTTCTTC | NA | TRBJ2-1 | TRBV2 | TRBD1
CASSQEVGLASSQETQYF | TGCGCCAGCAGCCAGGAGGTGGGACTAGCGTCTTCCCAAGAGACCCAGTACTTC | NA | TRBJ2-5 | TRBV4-1 | TRBD2
CASSAGTQSYEQYF | TGTGCCAGCAGCGCCGGGACCCAATCCTACGAGCAGTACTTC | once | TRBJ2-7 | TRBV2 | NA
CASSPTTVLNTEAFF | TGCGCCAGCAGCCCGACGACAGTGCTAAACACTGAAGCTTTCTTT | NA | TRBJ1-1 | TRBV5-1 | NA
CAISLSTGQETQYF | TGTGCCATCAGTCTCTCGACAGGACAAGAGACCCAGTACTTC | NA | TRBJ2-5 | TRBV10-3 | NA
CASSFDGEYNEQFF | TGCGCCAGCAGCTTCGACGGAGAATACAATGAGCAGTTCTTC | once | TRBJ2-1 | TRBV5-1 | NA
CASSEGHISGNTIYF | TGTGCCAGCAGTGAAGGGCATATCTCTGGAAACACCATATATTTT | NA | TRBJ1-3 | TRBV6-1 | NA
CASGLAGTDTQYF | TGTGCTAGTGGTCTAGCGGGGACAGATACGCAGTATTTT | NA | TRBJ2-3 | TRBV12-5 | TRBD2
CASSSRDRVDQPQHF | TGTGCCAGCAGTTCACGGGACAGGGTCGATCAGCCCCAGCATTTT | NA | TRBJ1-5 | TRBV28 | TRBD1
CASSTGLAGASDTQYF | TGCGCCAGCAGCACTGGACTAGCGGGGGCCTCAGATACGCAGTATTTT | once | TRBJ2-3 | TRBV5-1 | TRBD2
CASSLGTVAEQYF | TGTGCCAGCAGCTTAGGGACAGTGGCTGAGCAGTACTTC | NA | TRBJ2-7 | TRBV7-2 | NA
CASSGQGAPYEQYF | TGTGCCAGCAGTGGACAGGGGGCTCCCTACGAGCAGTACTTC | NA | TRBJ2-7 | TRBV2 | TRBD1
CASRLLRTGYYEQYF | TGTGCCAGCCGCTTACTCAGAACAGGGTACTACGAGCAGTACTTC | NA | TRBJ2-7 | TRBV28 | NA
CASSQATEQGGYTF | TGCGCCAGCAGCCAAGCGACCGAACAGGGGGGCTACACCTTC | NA | TRBJ1-2 | TRBV4-1 | TRBD1
CSVDAGWGGEQYF | TGCAGCGTTGACGCAGGGTGGGGAGGCGAGCAGTACTTC | NA | TRBJ2-7 | TRBV29-1 | NA
CASSQGMGQPQHF | TGTGCCAGCAGCCAAGGCATGGGCCAGCCCCAGCATTTT | NA | TRBJ1-5 | TRBV14 | NA
CASSSLGTQYF | TGTGCCAGCAGCTCCTTGGGGACCCAGTACTTC | NA | TRBJ2-5 | TRBV5-6 | NA
CASSQWDSTDTQYF | TGCGCCAGCAGCCAGTGGGACAGCACAGATACGCAGTATTTT | NA | TRBJ2-3 | TRBV4-1 | NA
CASGYSNQPQHF | TGTGCCAGCGGGTATAGCAATCAGCCCCAGCATTTT | few | TRBJ1-5 | TRBV2 | NA
CSVAAREGLNTGELFF | TGCAGCGTAGCAGCGCGGGAGGGCCTAAACACCGGGGAGCTGTTTTTT | NA | TRBJ2-2 | TRBV29-1 | TRBD2
CTSPLGASAITPTDTQYF | TGCACCAGCCCTCTTGGGGCTAGCGCGATAACTCCCACAGATACGCAGTATTTT | NA | TRBJ2-3 | TRBV1 | NA
CASGSRVGQPQHF | TGCGCCAGCGGGAGTAGGGTGGGCCAACCCCAGCATTTT | NA | TRBJ1-5 | TRBV5-1 | NA
CASSSGQATGNSPLHF | TGTGCCAGCAGTTCGGGACAGGCCACCGGGAATTCACCCCTCCACTTT | NA | TRBJ1-6 | TRBV27 | TRBD1
CASSKTGGEVTNTGELFF | TGTGCCAGCAGCAAGACAGGGGGCGAAGTTACGAACACCGGGGAGCTGTTTTTT | NA | TRBJ2-2 | TRBV7-9 | TRBD1
CASSVQFISIYGGPNNEQFF | TGCGCCAGCAGCGTGCAGTTCATTTCGATCTATGGAGGTCCCAACAATGAGCAGTTCTTC | NA | TRBJ2-1 | TRBV4-1 | NA
CASSVDPQQETQYF | TGTGCCAGCAGCGTAGATCCGCAGCAAGAGACCCAGTACTTC | NA | TRBJ2-5 | TRBV9 | NA
CASIRTARNTEAFF | TGTGCCAGCATCCGAACAGCAAGGAACACTGAAGCTTTCTTT | NA | TRBJ1-1 | TRBV28 | NA
CASRETGSGTDTQYF | TGCGCCAGCAGGGAGACAGGGTCGGGCACAGATACGCAGTATTTT | NA | TRBJ2-3 | TRBV5-1 | TRBD1
CASGTGINQPQHF | TGTGCCAGCGGTACGGGCATCAATCAGCCCCAGCATTTT | NA | TRBJ1-5 | TRBV2 | NA